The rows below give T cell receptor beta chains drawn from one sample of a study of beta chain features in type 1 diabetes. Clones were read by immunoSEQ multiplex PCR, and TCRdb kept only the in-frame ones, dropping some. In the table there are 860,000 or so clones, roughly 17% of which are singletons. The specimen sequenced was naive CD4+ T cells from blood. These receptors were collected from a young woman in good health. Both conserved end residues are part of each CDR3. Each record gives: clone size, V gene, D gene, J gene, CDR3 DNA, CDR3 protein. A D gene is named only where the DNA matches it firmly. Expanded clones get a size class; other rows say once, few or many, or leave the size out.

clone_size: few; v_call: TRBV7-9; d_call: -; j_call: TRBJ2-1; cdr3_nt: TGTGCCAGCCGCCCCCAAGGGCCTGTCTACAATGAGCAGTTCTTC; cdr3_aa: CASRPQGPVYNEQFF
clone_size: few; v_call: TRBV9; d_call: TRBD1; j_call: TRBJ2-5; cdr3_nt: TGTGCCAGCAGCGGGACAGGGTGGGGGGAGACCCAGTACTTC; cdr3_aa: CASSGTGWGETQYF
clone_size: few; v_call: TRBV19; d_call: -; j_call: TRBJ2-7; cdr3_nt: TGTGCCAGTAGTGCTACAGGTGGCACGGCGGGAGAGCAGTACTTC; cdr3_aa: CASSATGGTAGEQYF
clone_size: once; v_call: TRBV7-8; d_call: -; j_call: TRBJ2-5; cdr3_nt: TGTGCCAGCAGCTTATTAACCCTACAGGGGACCCAGTACTTC; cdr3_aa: CASSLLTLQGTQYF
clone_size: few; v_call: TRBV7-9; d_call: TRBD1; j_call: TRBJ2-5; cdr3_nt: TGTGCCAGCAGTTCCGACAGGGGGGAGACCCAGTACTTC; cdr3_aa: CASSSDRGETQYF
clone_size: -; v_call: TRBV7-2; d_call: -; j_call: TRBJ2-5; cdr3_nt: TGTGCCAGCAGCTTAGAGAGAATAACGGGGGAGACCCAGTACTTC; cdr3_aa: CASSLERITGETQYF
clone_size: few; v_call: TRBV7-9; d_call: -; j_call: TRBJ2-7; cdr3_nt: TGTGCCAGCAGCCCAACAAAAACCTTAACCGAGCAGTACTTC; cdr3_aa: CASSPTKTLTEQYF
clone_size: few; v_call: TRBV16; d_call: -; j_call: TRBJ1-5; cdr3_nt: TGTGCCAGCAGCCAATCGAATCACAAGGGCCAGCCCCAGCATTTT; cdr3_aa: CASSQSNHKGQPQHF
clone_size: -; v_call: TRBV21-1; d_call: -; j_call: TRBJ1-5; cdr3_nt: TGTGCCAGCAGCCTCCGGGGGGGACACCCGAACGGTAATCAGCCCCAGCATTTT; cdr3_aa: CASSLRGGHPNGNQPQHF
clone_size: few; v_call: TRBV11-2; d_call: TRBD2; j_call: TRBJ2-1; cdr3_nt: TGTGCCAGCAGCTTAGTAGGACTAGCGGGAGCTAGCAATGAGCAGTTCTTC; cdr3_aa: CASSLVGLAGASNEQFF
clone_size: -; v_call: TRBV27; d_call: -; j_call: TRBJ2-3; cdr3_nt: TGTGCCAGCAGTTTGCTCCAGGGCTATCGTAGCACAGATACGCAGTATTTT; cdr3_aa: CASSLLQGYRSTDTQYF
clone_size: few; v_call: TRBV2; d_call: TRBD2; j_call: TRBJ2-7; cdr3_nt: TGTGCCAGCAGTGTAGGGACTAGCGGTCCCGAGCAGTACTTC; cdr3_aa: CASSVGTSGPEQYF
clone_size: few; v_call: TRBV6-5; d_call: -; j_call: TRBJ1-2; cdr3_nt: TGTGCCAGCAGTTACTTTCCCCCGCCTAGTAACTATGGCTACACCTTC; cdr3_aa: CASSYFPPPSNYGYTF
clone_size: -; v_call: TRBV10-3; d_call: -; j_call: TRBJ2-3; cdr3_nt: TGTGCCACGGAGGGGGTGGGCACAGATACGCAGTATTTT; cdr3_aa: CATEGVGTDTQYF
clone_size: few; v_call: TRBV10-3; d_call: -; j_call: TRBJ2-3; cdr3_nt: TGTGCCATCGGCCGACAGGACACAGATACGCAGTATTTT; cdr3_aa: CAIGRQDTDTQYF